The rows below give T cell receptor beta chains drawn from one sample of a study of T cells in Graves' hyperthyroidism and ophthalmopathy. TCRdb reprocessed the multiplex PCR reads via MiXCR and lists one record per CDR3 protein. This table has 40,000 or so distinct CDR3 sequences, around half appearing once. Sequencing was done on a sample of blood. These receptors were obtained from a woman in her 50s with Graves' hyperthyroidism that later progressed to Graves' ophthalmopathy. Both conserved end residues are part of each CDR3. D genes are given only for firm matches. Expanded clones get a size class; other rows say once, few or many, or leave the size out.

size: NA; D: NA; J: TRBJ1-6; V: TRBV7-3; CDR3: CANSFKSPYNSPLHF; DNA: TGTGCCAACAGCTTCAAGAGCCCCTATAATTCACCCCTCCACTTT
size: many; D: NA; J: TRBJ1-2; V: TRBV30; CDR3: CAWSGGGYGYTF; DNA: TGTGCCTGGAGTGGAGGGGGTTATGGCTACACCTTC
size: few; D: TRBD1; J: TRBJ1-6; V: TRBV20-1; CDR3: CSARRQGANSPLHF; DNA: TGCAGTGCTAGGAGGCAGGGGGCGAATTCACCCCTCCACTTT
size: NA; D: TRBD2; J: TRBJ2-2; V: TRBV30; CDR3: CAWTRLAGDTGELFF; DNA: TGTGCCTGGACTCGGCTAGCGGGAGACACCGGGGAGCTGTTTTTT
size: NA; D: TRBD2; J: TRBJ2-3; V: TRBV6-2/TRBV6-3; CDR3: CASRWLAGSTDTQYF; DNA: TGTGCCAGCCGGTGGCTAGCGGGAAGCACAGATACGCAGTATTTT
size: NA; D: TRBD1; J: TRBJ1-5; V: TRBV20-1; CDR3: CSASRGARETQHF; DNA: TGCAGTGCTAGCAGGGGGGCTAGGGAGACCCAGCATTTT
size: medium-sized; D: TRBD1; J: TRBJ1-2; V: TRBV24-1; CDR3: CATSGQGDYGYTF; DNA: TGTGCCACCAGTGGACAGGGGGACTATGGCTACACCTTC
size: NA; D: NA; J: TRBJ1-4; V: TRBV5-1; CDR3: CASSLQGKGEKLSF; DNA: TGCGCCAGCAGCTTGCAAGGGAAGGGTGAGAAACTGTCTTTT
size: NA; D: TRBD1; J: TRBJ2-7; V: TRBV10-3; CDR3: CAISDRQGIYEQYF; DNA: TGTGCCATCAGCGACAGACAGGGCATTTACGAGCAGTACTTC
size: NA; D: TRBD2; J: TRBJ2-7; V: TRBV20-1; CDR3: CSPGLAGYEQYF; DNA: TGCAGTCCGGGACTAGCGGGCTACGAGCAGTACTTC
size: NA; D: NA; J: TRBJ1-5; V: TRBV29-1; CDR3: CSVGQGRKQAQHF; DNA: TGTAGCGTTGGCCAAGGACGGAAACAGGCCCAGCATTTT
size: many; D: TRBD1; J: TRBJ1-1; V: TRBV27; CDR3: CASSPSGTANTEAFF; DNA: TGTGCCAGCAGTCCATCCGGGACAGCCAACACTGAAGCTTTCTTT
size: NA; D: TRBD1; J: TRBJ1-5; V: TRBV6-1; CDR3: CASSGTGSSNQPQHF; DNA: TGTGCCAGCAGTGGGACAGGGTCGAGCAATCAGCCCCAGCATTTT
size: many; D: TRBD2; J: TRBJ2-1; V: TRBV5-1; CDR3: CASKVGGGGRINNEQFF; DNA: TGCGCCAGCAAAGTTGGGGGTGGCGGGAGGATCAACAATGAGCAGTTCTTC
size: many; D: NA; J: TRBJ1-5; V: TRBV9; CDR3: CASSGGGGRGQPQHF; DNA: TGTGCCAGCAGCGGGGGGGGAGGGCGGGGGCAGCCCCAGCATTTT
size: many; D: NA; J: TRBJ2-3; V: TRBV9; CDR3: CASSLYLAATDTQYF; DNA: TGTGCCAGCAGCTTATACTTAGCGGCCACAGATACGCAGTATTTT